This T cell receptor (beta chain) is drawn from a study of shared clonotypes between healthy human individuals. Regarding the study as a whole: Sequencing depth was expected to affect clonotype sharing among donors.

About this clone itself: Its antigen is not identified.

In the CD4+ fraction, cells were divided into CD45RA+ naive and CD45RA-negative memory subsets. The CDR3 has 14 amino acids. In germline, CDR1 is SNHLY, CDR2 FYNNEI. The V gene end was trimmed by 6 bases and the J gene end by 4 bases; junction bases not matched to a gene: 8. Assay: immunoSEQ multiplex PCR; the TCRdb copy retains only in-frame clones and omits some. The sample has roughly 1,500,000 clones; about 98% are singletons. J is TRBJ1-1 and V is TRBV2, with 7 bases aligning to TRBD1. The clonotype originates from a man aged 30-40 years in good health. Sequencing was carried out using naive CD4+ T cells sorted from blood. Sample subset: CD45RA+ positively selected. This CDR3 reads CASSQQTGLTEAFF. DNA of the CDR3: TGTGCCAGCAGCCAGCAGACAGGGCTCACTGAAGCTTTCTTT.